The clone carrying this T cell receptor (beta chain) occurred a few times. What it binds is not known. A single record per CDR3 protein comes from TCRdb applying MiXCR to the 5' RACE reads. The profile shows some 660,000 distinct CDR3 sequences, 8.5% to 9% of them singletons. The data are from a study of identical twins. Findings and limits, study-wide: Within beta out-of-frame sequences, the excess sharing observed between twins was weaker.

In every case, the donor was a healthy Caucasian. The sample was also reused in another study, on yellow fever vaccine responses in identical twins.

The source of this sequence is a woman younger than 30 in good health. Sequencing was carried out using PBMCs.

The CDR3 is CASRGILDTGELFF. The CDR3 nucleotides read TGTGCCAGCAGGGGTATATTGGACACCGGGGAGCTGTTTTTT. The chain has TRBV6-2 or TRBV6-3 and TRBJ2-2; D call uncertain. Trimming pared 6 bases from V and 3 bases from J, leaving 11 bases between. The CDR3 runs to 14 residues. Germline V gene data show CDR1 as MNHEY and CDR2 as SVGEGT.